This T cell receptor beta chain came from a study of CXCR3-negative and CXCR3-positive naive CD8 T cells. Study-wide context: For each library, about 1.5 +/- 0.3 million TRB reads were obtained, about 135 million in total.

Through 5' RACE with UMI labels, the TRB cDNA libraries were prepared. Following a re-call of the 5' RACE reads, TCRdb has one entry per CDR3 protein and lacks DNA. In all, the sample yields fewer than 90,000 distinct CDR3 sequences. Germline CDR1 is SQVTM and CDR2 is ANQGSEA. CDR3 length: 14 residues. Regarding the study as a whole: The level of CXCR3 expression partially decreased after cryopreservation; the majority of assays used fresh PBMCs. TRB CDR3s were more hydrophobic in CXCR3-positive than in CXCR3-negative naive cells.

Regarding this clonotype: Antigen specificity is unknown.

The V call is TRBV29-1, the J call TRBJ2-7; TCRdb's D gene call, TRBD1, goes unchecked for lack of DNA. Sequences were obtained from naive CXCR3+ CD8+ T cells from blood. Subset specified: CD45RO-CCR7+CD27+CD95- naive CD8+ T cells expressing CXCR3 (TNR3+). This TCR derives from a human donor in good health. Some clones in this sample may be carry-over from other donors' samples. CDR3 sequence: CSVETETSSYEQYF.